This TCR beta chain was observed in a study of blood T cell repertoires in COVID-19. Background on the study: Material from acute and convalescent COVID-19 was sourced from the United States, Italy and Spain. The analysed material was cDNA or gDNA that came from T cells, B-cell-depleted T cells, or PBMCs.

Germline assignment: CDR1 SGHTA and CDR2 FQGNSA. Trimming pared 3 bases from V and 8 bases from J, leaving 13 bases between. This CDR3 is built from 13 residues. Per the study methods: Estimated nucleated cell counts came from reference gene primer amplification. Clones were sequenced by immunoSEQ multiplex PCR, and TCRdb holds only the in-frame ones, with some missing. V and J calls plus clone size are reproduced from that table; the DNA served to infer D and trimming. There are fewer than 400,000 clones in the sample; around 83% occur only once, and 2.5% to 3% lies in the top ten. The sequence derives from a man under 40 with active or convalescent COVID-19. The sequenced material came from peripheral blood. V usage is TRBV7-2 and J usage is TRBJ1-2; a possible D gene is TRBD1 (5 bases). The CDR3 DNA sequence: TGTGCCAGCAGCTTGGCGGGGGATCAAGGCTACACCTTC. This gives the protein CASSLAGDQGYTF. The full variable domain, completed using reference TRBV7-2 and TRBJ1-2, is GAGVSQSPSNKVTEKGKDVELRCDPISGHTALYWYRQSLGQGLEFLIYFQGNSAPDKSGLPSDRFSAERTGGSVSTLTIQRTQQEDSAVYLCASSLAGDQGYTFGSGTRLTVV.